This TCR beta chain was recorded in a study of monozygotic twins with inflammatory bowel disease. Study-wide results and caveats: Variability in patient repertoires may have come partly from differing immunosuppressive treatments. TCRbeta diversity (inverse Simpson) was lower in IBD patients than in healthy co-twins. IBD patients share fewer clonotypes with other people than healthy twins do, especially with disease activity. Repertoire similarity matched across concordant and discordant twins, perhaps owing to limited power.

Germline V gene lookup returns CDR1 SGDLS and CDR2 YYNGEE. This CDR3 has 15 residues. TCRdb re-analyzed the 5' RACE reads; it lists each CDR3 protein once, without DNA. Its table records approximately 380,000 distinct CDR3 sequences. With respect to this clonotype: Its specificity is not known.

The chain uses TRBV9 and TRBJ2-3; lacking DNA, the TRBD2 call made by TCRdb goes unchecked. Input material: blood. The clonotype was recovered from a human donor with ulcerative colitis or Crohn's disease, or a healthy co-twin of an affected twin (not recorded which). CDR3 amino acids: CASSQLAGAEDTQYF.